This T cell receptor beta chain came from a study of shared clonotypes between healthy human individuals. Whole-study results and caveats: An effect of sequencing depth on clonotype sharing among donors was expected. Clonotypes which were not shared had lower generation probabilities than clonotypes that all four donors shared.

In regard to this clone: What it recognizes is unknown.

V gave up 5 bases and J gave up 4 bases, with 18 bases separating them. This CDR3 has 16 amino acids. Germline V gene lookup returns CDR1 SEHNR and CDR2 FQNEAQ (reference sequence). Only in-frame clones appear in the TCRdb table, and some are missing; sequencing was by immunoSEQ multiplex PCR. In the table there are more than 1.2 million clones, just under 99% of which are singletons. The chain is built from TRBV7-9 and TRBJ2-1; D perhaps matches TRBD2 (5 bases). The sequenced sample consisted of naive CD4+ T cells sorted from blood. Subset described: CD45RA+ positively selected. The sequence derives from a man younger than 45 in good health. The CDR3 nucleotides are TGTGCCAGCAGCAGATCAATACAGCGGAGATACAATGAGCAGTTCTTC. Protein product: CASSRSIQRRYNEQFF.